This T cell receptor (beta chain) came from a study of T cell changes during pregnancy in multiple sclerosis. Trimming removed 5 bases at V and 3 bases at J, with 11 bases between. The CDR3 covers 13 residues. Germline V gene sequence: CDR1 SGHVT, CDR2 SQSDAQ. Produced via immunoSEQ multiplex PCR; TCRdb's table is partial and in-frame only. The sample shows tens of thousands of clones, approximately 90% of them seen only once. This TCR came from a female donor in good health, enrolled as a control in a pregnancy study. The material sequenced was CD8+ T cells from peripheral blood mononuclear cells, taken in the second trimester of pregnancy. The rearrangement uses TRBV7-4 and TRBJ2-7; D not certain. The CDR3 sequence: CASSPDWSYEQYF. The CDR3 DNA is TGTGCCAGCAGCCCTGACTGGAGCTACGAGCAGTACTTC.